Presented here are 6 T cell receptor beta chains from one specimen sequenced in a study of blood T cell repertoires in COVID-19. Method: immunoSEQ multiplex PCR; TCRdb's copy keeps in-frame clones and lacks some. The table includes roughly 20,000 clones, roughly 93% detected once. Sequenced sample: peripheral blood. The receptors shown here come from a human donor in a cohort sampled during active COVID-19.

This sequence joins TRBV21-1 and TRBJ2-1; the table's D gene call, TRBD1, was not cross checked with the DNA. TRBV21-1 is designated a pseudogene. The CDR3 extends over 15 amino acids. The CDR3 bases are TGTGCCAGCAGCTTCCCCAGGGGGCAGTTCGATGAGCAGTTCTTC. Translation: CASSFPRGQFDEQFF.

This clone was seen once. V gene TRBV19 combines with J gene TRBJ2-7; 8 bases align to TRBD1. V shed 5 bases and J 7 bases; nucleotides not matched to a gene: 13. Germline assignment: CDR1 LNHDA and CDR2 SQIVND (reference sequence). The CDR3 runs 15 residues. The CDR3 loop reads CASSGTQGAYGEQYF. The CDR3 DNA reads TGTGCCAGTAGTGGGACCCAGGGGGCTTATGGGGAGCAGTACTTC.

This rearrangement joins TRBV19 to TRBJ1-1, with 8 bases matching TRBD1. The germline gives CDR1 LNHDA, CDR2 SQIVND (reference sequence). The CDR3 totals 14 residues. V dropped 10 bases and J dropped 5; count of bases not matched to a gene: 12. CDR3 amino acids: CATHIGQGGTEAFF. CDR3 DNA: TGTGCCACCCATATAGGACAGGGAGGAACTGAAGCTTTCTTT. The whole variable domain, filled in from reference TRBV19 and TRBJ1-1, reads DGGITQSPKYLFRKEGQNVTLSCEQNLNHDAMYWYRQDPGQGLRLIYYSQIVNDFQKGDIAEGYSVSREKKESFPLTVTSAQKNPTAFYLCATHIGQGGTEAFFGQGTRLTVV.

The V gene is TRBV7-8, the J gene TRBJ1-1; 11 nucleotides line up with TRBD1. V shed 3 bases, J shed 4 bases, and the junction held 7 bases outside the gene matches. The germline V gene encodes CDR1 SGHVS and CDR2 FQNEAQ. The CDR3 is 16 amino acids. The CDR3 nucleotides are TGTGCCAGCAGCTTCTCGGCGGGACAGGGGGGCACTGAAGCTTTCTTT. It specifies CASSFSAGQGGTEAFF.

The V and J genes are TRBV13 and TRBJ2-1; the match to TRBD2 covers 10 bases. After removal of 5 bases from V and 6 bases from J, the junction contained 7 bases not matched to a gene. CDR1 is PRHDT, CDR2 FYEKMQ, per germline (reference sequence). The CDR3 has 15 residues. The CDR3 DNA reads as TGTGCCAGCAGCGACTCTAGCGGGAGATTCAATGAGCAGTTCTTC. Its protein is CASSDSSGRFNEQFF.

The DNA of the CDR3 is TGTGCCAGCAGGCCCCGGGACACAAGACTTAATGAGCAGTTCTTC. It yields the protein CASRPRDTRLNEQFF. The V call is TRBV27, the J call TRBJ2-1, with D perhaps matching TRBD1 (6 bases). Trimming left V 6 bases short and J 7 bases short, with 19 bases between. The length of the CDR3 is 15 residues. The germline V gene encodes CDR1 MNHEY and CDR2 SMNVEV (reference sequence).